The 27 T cell receptor beta chains listed next were all sequenced from one sample in a study of blood T cell repertoires in COVID-19. Sequencing used immunoSEQ multiplex PCR; TCRdb keeps in-frame clones, though not all of them. In the table there are approximately 380,000 clones, approximately 91% of which are singletons. The source material was PBMCs or T cells enriched from blood (not recorded which). Receptor source: a woman aged 40-49 years who had been exposed to COVID-19.

V is TRBV4-1 and J is TRBJ1-2, with a weak D call TRBD1 (5 bases). The V gene's germline CDR1 is MGHRA and CDR2 YSYEKL. CDR3 length: 13 residues. Trimming took 0 bases from V and 8 from J, leaving 10 bases between them. DNA of the CDR3: TGCGCCAGCAGCCAAGAGACAGTAAGGGGCTACACCTTC. It is translated as CASSQETVRGYTF.

The V gene is TRBV30, the J gene TRBJ1-1, with D unresolved. The CDR3 is made up of 13 amino acids. V lost 0 bases to trimming and J lost 6 bases, with 11 bases between them. CDR1 is GTSNPN and CDR2 is SVGIG in the germline V gene (reference sequence). The CDR3 reads CAWSVMRAPEAFF. In DNA form, the CDR3 reads TGTGCCTGGAGTGTTATGCGGGCCCCTGAAGCTTTCTTT.

This clone was detected once. J is TRBJ1-2 and V is TRBV6-2 or TRBV6-3, with TRBD1 as a possible D gene (5 bases). The germline gives CDR1 MNHEY, CDR2 SVGEGT. This CDR3 has 13 residues. V gave up 2 bases and J gave up 8 bases, with 12 bases separating them. The CDR3 DNA is TGTGCCAGCAGTTACGGGGGAGGCGGAGGCTACACCTTC. Protein: CASSYGGGGGYTF.

This clone was counted once. This chain links TRBV3-1 (or the pseudogene TRBV3-2) with TRBJ1-4; possibly TRBD1 for D (6 bases). V gave up 2 bases and J gave up 5 bases, with 6 bases separating them. CDR1 and CDR2 from the germline V gene are LGHDT and YNNKEL (reference sequence). CDR3 length: 13 residues. CDR3 loop: CASSQTGNEKLFF. Written as DNA, the CDR3 is TGTGCCAGCAGCCAAACAGGGAATGAAAAACTGTTTTTT.

The chain carries TRBV5-6 and TRBJ1-2; 9 nucleotides agree with TRBD1. This CDR3 region has 14 residues. Trimming took 2 bases from V and 7 from J; bases not matched to a gene: 6. Per the germline V gene, CDR1 is SGHDT and CDR2 is YYEEEE. The CDR3 DNA reads TGTGCCAGCAGCTTTACAGGGGGCGGAGGTGGCTACACCTTC. It is translated as CASSFTGGGGGYTF.

The chain couples TRBV9 to TRBJ1-2; 7 bases align to TRBD1. The V gene end was trimmed by 0 bases and the J gene end by 4 bases; junction bases not matched to a gene: 6. This CDR3 is built from 15 residues. Germline CDR1 reads SGDLS; CDR2 reads YYNGEE. CDR3 residues: CASSVEQGPGYGYTF. The CDR3 DNA reads TGTGCCAGCAGCGTAGAACAGGGGCCTGGCTATGGCTACACCTTC.

The chain carries TRBV30 and TRBJ1-1; possible D gene TRBD1, 6 bases. Trimming took 1 base from V and 10 from J, leaving 16 bases between them. The CDR3 is 13 residues long. Germline V gene sequence: CDR1 GTSNPN, CDR2 SVGIG (reference sequence). The CDR3 bases are TGTGCCTGGAGTGCCCCCTCGGCAGGGGTAGCTTTCTTT. This sequence encodes CAWSAPSAGVAFF. Based on the CDR3 plus reference TRBV30 and TRBJ1-1, the full variable domain is SQTIHQWPATLVQPVGSPLSLECTVEGTSNPNLYWYRQAAGRGLQLLFYSVGIGQISSEVPQNLSASRPQDRQFILSSKKLLLSDSGFYLCAWSAPSAGVAFFGQGTRLTVV.

The V and J genes are TRBV18 and TRBJ1-4; tentatively, D is TRBD1 (6 bases). From germline, CDR1 is KGHSH and CDR2 LQKENI. V gave up 1 base and J gave up 8 bases, with 11 bases separating them. CDR3 length equals 14 residues. The CDR3 here is CASSPRAGEEKLFF. DNA for the CDR3: TGTGCCAGCTCACCACGAGCAGGGGAAGAAAAACTGTTTTTT. The full variable domain, in which reference TRBV18 and TRBJ1-4 provide the parts outside the CDR3, is NAGVMQNPRHLVRRRGQEARLRCSPMKGHSHVYWYRQLPEEGLKFMVYLQKENIIDESGMPKERFSAEFPKEGPSILRIQQVVRGDSAAYFCASSPRAGEEKLFFGSGTQLSVL.

The chain carries TRBV11-3 and TRBJ1-3; TRBD1 matches 8 bases. The J segment lost 2 bases and the V segment lost 5 bases, leaving 5 bases of the junction unmatched. The CDR3 runs 15 residues. Germline V lookup: CDR1 SGHNT, CDR2 YENEEA. This chain's CDR3 is CASSGAGGPGNTIYF. The DNA for the CDR3 is TGTGCCAGCAGCGGTGCAGGGGGCCCTGGAAACACCATATATTTT.

This chain uses TRBV7-3 with TRBJ2-7; D unclear. The CDR3 extends over 13 amino acids. Germline CDR1 reads SGHTA; CDR2 reads FQGTGA. V was shortened by 7 bases and J by 6 bases, with 16 bases between the two germline ends. CDR3 in DNA: TGTGCCAGCACCCTAAACGAGGTTGGCGAGCAGTACTTC. Encoded protein: CASTLNEVGEQYF.

The chain combines TRBV24-1 with TRBJ1-3, with 10 bases that match TRBD1. V lost 5 bases to trimming and J lost 0 bases; unmatched junction nucleotides: 9. The CDR3 loop spans 18 amino acids. Germline V CDR1 and CDR2: KGHDR, SFDVKD. CDR3 bases: TGTGCCACCAGTGGGAAAACCGGGACAGGGGACTCTGGAAACACCATATATTTT. Translated, it gives CATSGKTGTGDSGNTIYF.

This rearrangement joins TRBV5-4 to TRBJ1-3; D might be TRBD1 (5 bases). Germline V gene data show CDR1 as SGHNT and CDR2 as YYREEE (reference sequence). The CDR3 extends over 15 amino acids. Trimming shortened V by 4 bases and J by 3 bases, and 14 bases separated the two germline ends. The CDR3 reads CASSRGTGLGNTIYF. CDR3 in DNA: TGTGCCAGCAGCCGGGGGACGGGCCTTGGAAACACCATATATTTT.

The V gene is TRBV2, the J gene TRBJ1-6, with 7 positions matching TRBD1. This CDR3 is built from 12 residues. In germline, CDR1 is SNHLY, CDR2 FYNNEI. The V segment lost 9 bases and the J segment 14 bases; nucleotides outside the gene matches: 10. The CDR3, as DNA: TGTGCCAGAGGACAGGCCTTGGGGACCCTCCACTTT. The encoded protein is CARGQALGTLHF. Full variable domain (outside the CDR3, taken from reference TRBV2 and TRBJ1-6): EPEVTQTPSHQVTQMGQEVILRCVPISNHLYFYWYRQILGQKVEFLVSFYNNEISEKSEIFDDQFSVERPDGSNFTLKIRSTKLEDSAMYFCARGQALGTLHFGNGTRLTVT.

This clone was recorded a few times. The V call is TRBV27, the J call TRBJ1-6, with 8 bases matching TRBD1. This CDR3 spans 14 amino acids. CDR1 and CDR2 from the germline V gene are MNHEY and SMNVEV (reference sequence). J was trimmed by 10 bases and V by 6 bases; bases with no gene match: 8. The DNA of the CDR3 is TGTGCCAGCAGATCCACAGGGGGTCAATCACCCCTCCACTTT. This gives the protein CASRSTGGQSPLHF.

This clone came up once. This rearrangement joins TRBV19 to TRBJ2-7; the match to TRBD1 covers 7 bases. Germline CDR1 is LNHDA and CDR2 is SQIVND (reference sequence). Losses at the gene ends were 7 bases for V and 7 bases for J; bases not matched to a gene: 7. The CDR3 sequence is 12 residues long. CDR3 DNA: TGTGCCAGTAAGGGACAGTCGGGGGAGCAGTACTTC. As protein: CASKGQSGEQYF.

This rearrangement joins TRBV4-2 to TRBJ2-7, with TRBD1 matching 7 bases. V trimming: 0 bases; J trimming: 4 bases; junction bases outside the gene matches: 6. Germline lookup yields CDR1 LGHNA and CDR2 YNFKEQ. The CDR3 length is 15 residues. In nucleotides, the CDR3 is TGTGCCAGCAGCCAAGATCTGGGGACAGCATACGAGCAGTACTTC. This gives the protein CASSQDLGTAYEQYF.

This chain connects TRBV19 to TRBJ2-7; no definite D call. V dropped 7 bases and J dropped 4 bases, with 14 bases sitting between them. The CDR3 contains 13 residues. Germline assignment: CDR1 LNHDA and CDR2 SQIVND (reference sequence). The CDR3, as DNA: TGTGCCAGTACCGGTAGCTCGATGTACGAGCAGTACTTC. Translating gives CASTGSSMYEQYF.

The genes are TRBV11-2 and TRBJ1-1; no clear D. Germline CDR1 is SGHAT and CDR2 is FQNNGV. The CDR3 is 13 residues long. Trimming shortened V by 6 bases and J by 2 bases, and 10 bases separated the two germline ends. The CDR3, as DNA: TGTGCCAGCAGTGTCAACAGTAACACTGAAGCTTTCTTT. This sequence encodes CASSVNSNTEAFF.

The CDR3 here is CAWARQGNTEAFF. In nucleotides, the CDR3 is TGTGCCTGGGCCAGACAAGGGAACACTGAAGCTTTCTTT. The chain is built from TRBV30 and TRBJ1-1; no reliable D call. The V end lost 5 bases, the J end lost 1 base, and 11 bases lay between the germline ends. The CDR3 is 13 amino acids. From germline, CDR1 is GTSNPN and CDR2 SVGIG (reference sequence).

The chain combines TRBV7-3 with TRBJ2-1; 7 bases align to TRBD2. Trimming at V came to 0 bases and at J to 7 bases, leaving 9 bases not matched to a gene. The CDR3 spans 16 residues. Germline V gives CDR1 SGHTA, CDR2 FQGTGA. CDR3 DNA sequence: TGTGCCAGCAGCTTAACGCGGCGGGAGTTCGGAAATGAGCAGTTCTTC. Translation gives CASSLTRREFGNEQFF.

The CDR3 DNA reads as TGCGCCAGCAGCCAACCTCTCTCGGGACAGGGGGGTTATGGCTACACCTTC. Its protein is CASSQPLSGQGGYGYTF. This sequence joins TRBV4-1 and TRBJ1-2, with 11 positions matching TRBD1. The ends lost 2 bases at V and 5 bases at J; junction bases unmatched: 10. This CDR3 is 17 amino acids long. CDR1 and CDR2 from the germline V gene are MGHRA and YSYEKL.

J is TRBJ1-2 and V is TRBV5-4, with D perhaps TRBD1 (6 bases). This CDR3 has 14 amino acids. V dropped 6 bases and J dropped 2 bases, with 14 bases sitting between them. The germline CDR1 and CDR2 sequences are SGHNT and YYREEE (reference sequence). The CDR3 DNA follows: TGTGCCAGCACCCCAAGGACAGAAAACTATGGCTACACCTTC. It translates to CASTPRTENYGYTF. Drawing the rest from reference TRBV5-4 and TRBJ1-2, the complete variable domain is ETGVTQSPTHLIKTRGQQVTLRCSSQSGHNTVSWYQQALGQGPQFIFQYYREEENGRGNFPPRFSGLQFPNYSSELNVNALELDDSALYLCASTPRTENYGYTFGSGTRLTVV.

The chain recombines TRBV30 with TRBJ1-1; D call uncertain. The CDR3 sequence is 13 residues long. The germline CDR1 and CDR2 sequences are GTSNPN and SVGIG (reference sequence). V shed 4 bases and J shed 6 bases, with 15 bases lying between them. DNA of the CDR3: TGTGCCTGGACCGCGGCTCTCCGGGCTGAAGCTTTCTTT. Its translation is CAWTAALRAEAFF. The whole variable domain, filled in from reference TRBV30 and TRBJ1-1, reads SQTIHQWPATLVQPVGSPLSLECTVEGTSNPNLYWYRQAAGRGLQLLFYSVGIGQISSEVPQNLSASRPQDRQFILSSKKLLLSDSGFYLCAWTAALRAEAFFGQGTRLTVV.

The V call is TRBV12-3 or TRBV12-4, the J call TRBJ2-1; a possible D gene is TRBD2 (6 bases). Trimming removed 5 bases from V and 12 bases from J, with 14 bases in between. The CDR3 has 12 residues. CDR3 region: CASSRESGGQFF. As DNA, the CDR3 is TGTGCCAGCAGTCGTGAATCCGGGGGGCAGTTCTTC.

The chain combines TRBV3-1 (or the pseudogene TRBV3-2) with TRBJ2-7, with 16 bases fitting TRBD2. V lost 3 bases, J lost 7 bases, and 6 bases stayed unmatched. This CDR3 has 16 amino acids. Germline V gene lookup returns CDR1 LGHDT and CDR2 YNNKEL (reference sequence). The CDR3 loop reads CASSQGPGLAGGEQYF. The CDR3 DNA reads TGTGCCAGCAGCCAGGGACCGGGACTAGCGGGGGGGGAGCAGTACTTC.

Remarks on this clone: Within the sample, other DNA sequences also encode this same CDR3. The gene calls are TRBV7-9 and TRBJ1-5, with D maybe TRBD1 (6 bases). The CDR3 spans 16 residues. Trimming took 0 bases from V and 1 from J, leaving 10 bases between them. Germline V gene sequence: CDR1 SEHNR, CDR2 FQNEAQ (reference sequence). CDR3 in amino acids: CASSLALTGSNQPQHF. The CDR3 nucleotides read TGTGCCAGCAGCTTAGCGCTCACAGGGAGCAATCAGCCCCAGCATTTT.

This CDR3 is CASSLASGGREQYF. The CDR3 nucleotides read TGTGCCAGCAGCTTGGCTAGCGGAGGGAGGGAGCAGTACTTC. The chain is built from TRBV7-2 and TRBJ2-7, with 7 bases fitting TRBD2. This CDR3 is 14 amino acids long. With 3 bases clipped from V and 7 bases from J, the junction kept 9 bases outside the gene matches. The V gene's germline CDR1 is SGHTA and CDR2 FQGNSA.